This T cell receptor beta chain was captured by sequencing in a study of control samples from healthy donors and cancer patients. The V and J ends lost 2 bases and 3 bases respectively, with 10 bases between them. Germline CDR1 and CDR2: GTSNPN and SVGIG (reference sequence). CDR3 size: 14 residues. Data came from immunoSEQ multiplex PCR; TCRdb stores just in-frame clones and leaves some out. The sample includes 200,000 or so clones, about nine tenths of them seen just once. The V gene is TRBV30, the J gene TRBJ1-4, with no clear D. Sequences were obtained from blood. The TCR was taken from a man aged 25 to 40 in good health. This CDR3 reads CAWSQHGANEKLFF. CDR3 coding DNA: TGTGCCTGGAGTCAACACGGAGCTAATGAAAAACTGTTTTTT.